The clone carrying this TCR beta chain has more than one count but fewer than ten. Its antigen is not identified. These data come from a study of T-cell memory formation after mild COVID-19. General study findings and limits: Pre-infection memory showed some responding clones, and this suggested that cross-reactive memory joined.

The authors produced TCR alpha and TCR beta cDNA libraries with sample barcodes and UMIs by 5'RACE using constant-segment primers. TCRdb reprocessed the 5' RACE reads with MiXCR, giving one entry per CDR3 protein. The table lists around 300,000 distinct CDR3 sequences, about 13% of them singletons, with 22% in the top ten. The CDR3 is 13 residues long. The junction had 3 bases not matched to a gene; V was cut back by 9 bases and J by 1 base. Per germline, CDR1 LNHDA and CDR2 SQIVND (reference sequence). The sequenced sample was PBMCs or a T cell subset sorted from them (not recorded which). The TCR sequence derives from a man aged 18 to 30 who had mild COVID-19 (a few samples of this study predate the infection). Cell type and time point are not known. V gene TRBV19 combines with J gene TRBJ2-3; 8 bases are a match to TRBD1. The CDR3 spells CASAGGGTDTQYF. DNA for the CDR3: TGTGCCAGCGCAGGGGGCGGCACAGATACGCAGTATTTT.